This entry lists 5 T cell receptor beta chains sequenced from one sample in a study of STAT5B mutations in CD4+ large granular lymphocyte leukemia. Sequencing used immunoSEQ multiplex PCR; TCRdb keeps in-frame clones, though not all of them. The sample holds some 41,000 clones, 81% seen once. The sequencing sample was made of CD4+ T cells from blood buffy coats. These receptors came from a human donor in good health.

This clone was observed a few times. This chain joins TRBV10-2 and TRBJ1-4, with 9 bases aligning to TRBD1. Germline loops: CDR1 WSHSY, CDR2 SAAADI. V trimming: 2 bases; J trimming: 7 bases; junction bases outside the gene matches: 8. The CDR3 spans 16 residues. The CDR3 loop reads CASSEPSGQGREKLFF. CDR3 coding DNA: TGCGCCAGCAGTGAGCCGTCGGGACAGGGTCGTGAAAAACTGTTTTTT.

V gene TRBV2 combines with J gene TRBJ2-3; weak D call: TRBD2 (5 bases). The CDR3 totals 14 residues. Germline V CDR1 and CDR2: SNHLY, FYNNEI. V shed 3 bases and J shed 3 bases, with 10 bases lying between them. Written as DNA, the CDR3 is TGTGCCAGCAGTGAGATGCGCGGGACAGATACGCAGTATTTT. Protein: CASSEMRGTDTQYF.

The J gene is TRBJ2-5, the V gene TRBV30; D not resolved. Germline V gives CDR1 GTSNPN, CDR2 SVGIG (reference sequence). The V end was cut by 0 bases, the J end by 0 bases, with 5 bases between. This CDR3 has 13 residues. CDR3 sequence reads: CAWSVQYQETQYF. CDR3 bases: TGTGCCTGGAGTGTACAGTACCAAGAGACCCAGTACTTC. Supplemented by reference TRBV30 and TRBJ2-5, the full variable domain reads SQTIHQWPATLVQPVGSPLSLECTVEGTSNPNLYWYRQAAGRGLQLLFYSVGIGQISSEVPQNLSASRPQDRQFILSSKKLLLSDSGFYLCAWSVQYQETQYFGPGTRLLVL.

V is TRBV6-4 and J is TRBJ1-2; the D is unclear. Per germline, CDR1 MRHNA and CDR2 SNTAGT. The CDR3 totals 14 residues. The V end lost 4 bases, the J end lost 2 bases, and 11 bases lay between the germline ends. This chain's CDR3 is CASSALPGNYGYTF. CDR3 bases: TGTGCCAGCAGTGCCCTCCCGGGGAACTATGGCTACACCTTC.

The chain couples TRBV6-5 to TRBJ1-4; TRBD1 agrees at 7 bases. Looked up from germline, CDR1 is MNHEY and CDR2 is SVGAGI. This CDR3 has 16 residues. J lost 2 bases, V lost 1 base, and 4 bases had no gene match. The CDR3 bases are TGTGCCAGCAGTTACTGGAAGACAGGGACTAATGAAAAACTGTTTTTT. Protein product: CASSYWKTGTNEKLFF.